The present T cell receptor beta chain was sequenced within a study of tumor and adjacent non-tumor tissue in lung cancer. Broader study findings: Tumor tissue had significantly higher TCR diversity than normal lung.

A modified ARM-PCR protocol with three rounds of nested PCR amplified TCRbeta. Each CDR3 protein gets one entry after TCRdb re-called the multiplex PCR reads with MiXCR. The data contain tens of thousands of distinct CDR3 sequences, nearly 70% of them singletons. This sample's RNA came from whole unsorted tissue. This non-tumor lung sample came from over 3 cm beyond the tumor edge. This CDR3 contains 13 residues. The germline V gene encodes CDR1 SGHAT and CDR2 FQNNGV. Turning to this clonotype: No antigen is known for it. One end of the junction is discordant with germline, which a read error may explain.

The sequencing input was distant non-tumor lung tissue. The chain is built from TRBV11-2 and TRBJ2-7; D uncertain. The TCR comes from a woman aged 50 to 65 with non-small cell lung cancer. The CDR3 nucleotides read TGTGCCAGCAGCATTTTCCAGAACTACGAGCAGTATTTC. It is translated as CASSIFQNYEQYF.